This TCR beta chain was sequenced for a study of OX40 agonist ivuxolimab in advanced cancers. Study in general: Participants averaged about 60 years of age (range about 23 to 80) and were roughly 83% male.

TCRdb's table, derived via immunoSEQ multiplex PCR, lists solely in-frame clones and lacks some. The profile shows about 73,000 clones, about 85% of them singletons. CDR1 GTSNPN and CDR2 SVGIG come from the germline V gene (reference sequence). This CDR3 has 11 residues. Trimming took off 4 bases at V and 5 bases at J, with 8 bases between the two ends. The chain joins TRBV30 to TRBJ1-2; D is uncertain. Here the sequenced sample was CD4+ or CD8+ T cells sorted from blood, taken in a trial of the OX40 agonist ivuxolimab. The receptor's source is an adult with an advanced solid tumor such as melanoma, head and neck, liver or kidney cancer. CDR3 sequence reads: CAWILNYGYTF. The CDR3 region has the DNA TGTGCCTGGATCCTAAATTATGGCTACACCTTC.